This TCR beta chain was captured by sequencing in a study of T-cell memory formation after mild COVID-19. Trimming pared 3 bases from V and 10 bases from J, leaving 22 bases between. This CDR3 is built from 16 residues. Germline CDR1 reads SEHNR; CDR2 reads FQNEAQ (reference sequence). TCR alpha and TCR beta cDNA libraries carrying sample barcodes and UMIs were produced by 5'RACE using constant-segment primers. Using its own MiXCR run on the 5' RACE reads, TCRdb lists one record per CDR3 protein. The sample lists some 200,000 distinct CDR3 sequences, about a fifth seen once, with 23% in the top ten. This clonotype has a handful of counts.

What was sequenced was PBMCs or a T cell subset sorted from them (not recorded which). The source of this sequence is an adult woman who had mild COVID-19 (a few samples of this study predate the infection). Cell type and time point are not known. The rearrangement links TRBV7-9 to TRBJ2-1, with D possibly being TRBD1 or TRBD2 (6 bases each). The CDR3 sequence is CASSFRGQGSGIEQFF. As DNA, the CDR3 is TGTGCCAGCAGCTTCCGGGGGCAGGGAAGCGGAATCGAGCAGTTCTTC.